What follows are 12 T cell receptor beta chains derived from one specimen sequenced in a study of control samples from healthy donors and cancer patients. Repertoires were generated with immunoSEQ multiplex PCR, while TCRdb's copy carries only in-frame clones and drops some. This table holds 95,000 to 150,000 clones, 80% to 95% found once. The sequenced sample was blood. The receptors originated from a woman aged 18-29 years in good health.

The chain joins TRBV7-9 to TRBJ2-7, with TRBD1 matching over 7 bases. This CDR3 is 14 amino acids long. The germline V gene encodes CDR1 SEHNR and CDR2 FQNEAQ (reference sequence). V shed 3 bases, J shed 5 bases, and the junction held 7 bases outside the gene matches. The CDR3 spells CASSFHWDSHEQYF. The CDR3 DNA sequence: TGTGCCAGCAGCTTTCATTGGGACAGCCACGAGCAGTACTTC.

The chain carries TRBV19 and TRBJ1-4, with unresolved D. V lost 5 bases and J 5 bases, leaving 9 bases between the germline ends. CDR1 is LNHDA, CDR2 SQIVND, per germline (reference sequence). This CDR3 is 13 amino acids long. CDR3 nucleotide sequence: TGTGCCAGTAGTCCCCAGAGAAATGAAAAACTGTTTTTT. This encodes CASSPQRNEKLFF.

This chain connects TRBV4-3 to TRBJ1-6; 9 bases align to TRBD1. The J segment lost 7 bases and the V segment lost 1 base, leaving 5 bases of the junction unmatched. CDR3 length: 16 amino acids. CDR1 and CDR2 (germline): LGHNA, YSLEER. CDR3 sequence (DNA): TGCGCCAGCAGCCAAGGAACGGGACAGGGAAATTCACCCCTCCACTTT. It specifies CASSQGTGQGNSPLHF.

This sequence joins TRBV5-6 and TRBJ1-1, with unresolved D. V lost 4 bases and J 0 bases, leaving 13 bases between the germline ends. This CDR3 is 15 amino acids long. The germline CDR1 and CDR2 sequences are SGHDT and YYEEEE. CDR3 in amino acids: CASSDKAVMNTEAFF. For the CDR3, the DNA is TGTGCCAGCAGCGATAAAGCGGTGATGAACACTGAAGCTTTCTTT.

V gene TRBV11-3 combines with J gene TRBJ2-7; TRBD1 agrees at 7 bases. The CDR3 is 13 amino acids. CDR1 and CDR2 (germline): SGHNT, YENEEA. The V and J ends lost 5 bases and 6 bases, in that order; junction bases with no gene match: 7. The CDR3 reads CASSPVAGGEQYF. In DNA, the CDR3 is TGTGCCAGCAGCCCAGTGGCAGGGGGCGAGCAGTACTTC.

The V and J genes are TRBV28 and TRBJ2-1, with 9 bases that match TRBD1. J gave up 10 bases and V 5 bases, and 12 bases lay outside the gene matches. This CDR3 is 15 amino acids long. Germline V gene lookup returns CDR1 MDHEN and CDR2 SYDVKM. CDR3 coding DNA: TGTGCCAGCAGTCGCGGGGACAGGGCTTCATACGAGCAGTTCTTC. This encodes CASSRGDRASYEQFF.

The rearrangement uses TRBV11-1 and TRBJ2-5, with 8 bases that match TRBD2. V shed 5 bases, J shed 5 bases, and the junction held 13 bases outside the gene matches. The length of the CDR3 is 16 residues. Germline V lookup: CDR1 SGHAT, CDR2 FQDESV (reference sequence). The CDR3 protein is CASSPGTGLVEETQYF. The CDR3 region has the DNA TGTGCCAGCAGCCCTGGAACGGGACTAGTAGAGGAGACCCAGTACTTC.

V usage is TRBV7-9 and J usage is TRBJ2-1; D possibly corresponds to TRBD2 (5 bases). The CDR3 is 12 residues long. Germline V CDR1 and CDR2: SEHNR, FQNEAQ (reference sequence). V was cut by 8 bases and J by 5 bases, with 10 bases left in between. For the CDR3, the DNA is TGTGCCAGCCATATCGGGAACAATGAGCAGTTCTTC. It codes for CASHIGNNEQFF.

The sample holds a few counts of this clone. The J gene is TRBJ2-2, the V gene TRBV30; D is unresolved. Germline CDR1 GTSNPN, CDR2 SVGIG (reference sequence). Trimming shortened V by 3 bases and J by 2 bases, and 4 bases separated the two germline ends. This CDR3 is built from 12 residues. CDR3 DNA: TGTGCCTGGAGGATTAACACCGGGGAGCTGTTTTTT. Protein sequence: CAWRINTGELFF.

The CDR3 coding sequence is TGTGCCAGCAACAGCTTGGGCTACGAGCAGTACTTC. This translates into CASNSLGYEQYF. The V and J genes are TRBV7-9 and TRBJ2-7; D is uncertain. Trimming pared 7 bases from V and 3 bases from J, leaving 10 bases between. The CDR3 has 12 amino acids. The germline V gene encodes CDR1 SEHNR and CDR2 FQNEAQ (reference sequence).

The chain recombines TRBV6-6 with TRBJ2-1; 9 bases align to TRBD2. CDR1 is MNHNY, CDR2 SVGAGI, per germline (reference sequence). The junction had 8 bases not matched to a gene; V was cut back by 4 bases and J by 4 bases. The CDR3 consists of 16 residues. This CDR3 is CASSLRTSATYNEQFF. CDR3 in DNA: TGTGCCAGCAGTTTACGGACTAGCGCCACTTACAATGAGCAGTTCTTC.

The chain recombines TRBV28 with TRBJ1-2, with 10 bases matching TRBD1. CDR1 is MDHEN, CDR2 SYDVKM, per germline. Germline trimming cut 8 bases from V and 1 base from J; bases unmatched to any gene: 10. The CDR3 is 16 amino acids. The CDR3 DNA is TGTGCCAGCCGAACCGGGACAGGGGCCGGTAACTATGGCTACACCTTC. It translates to CASRTGTGAGNYGYTF.